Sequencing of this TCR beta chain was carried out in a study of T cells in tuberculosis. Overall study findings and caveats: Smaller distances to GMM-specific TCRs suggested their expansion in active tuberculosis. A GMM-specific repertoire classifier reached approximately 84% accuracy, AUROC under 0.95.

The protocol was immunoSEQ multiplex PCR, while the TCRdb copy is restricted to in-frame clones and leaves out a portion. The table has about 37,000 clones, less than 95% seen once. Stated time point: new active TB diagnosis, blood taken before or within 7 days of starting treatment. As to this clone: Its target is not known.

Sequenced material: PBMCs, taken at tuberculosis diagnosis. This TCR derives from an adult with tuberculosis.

CDR3 sequence (DNA): TGTGCCAGCAGTGAAGCCAGACGGACAGGGGGCTCGGATGAGCAGTTCTTC. Translation gives CASSEARRTGGSDEQFF. The chain is built from TRBV2 and TRBJ2-1; 11 bases match TRBD1. V shed 0 bases, J shed 8 bases, and the junction held 9 bases outside the gene matches. The CDR3 runs 17 residues. Germline assignment: CDR1 SNHLY and CDR2 FYNNEI. Using reference TRBV2 and TRBJ2-1 for the parts outside the CDR3, the full variable domain is EPEVTQTPSHQVTQMGQEVILRCVPISNHLYFYWYRQILGQKVEFLVSFYNNEISEKSEIFDDQFSVERPDGSNFTLKIRSTKLEDSAMYFCASSEARRTGGSDEQFFGPGTRLTVL.